This is a list of T cell receptor beta chains from one sample in a study of OX40 agonist ivuxolimab in advanced cancers. TCRdb's copy holds only in-frame clones and misses some; the assay was immunoSEQ multiplex PCR. The sample has 31,000 or so clones; approximately 84% are singletons. The input for sequencing was CD4+ or CD8+ T cells sorted from blood, taken in a trial of the OX40 agonist ivuxolimab. Receptors were obtained from an adult with an advanced solid tumor such as melanoma, head and neck, liver or kidney cancer. Each CDR3 is given with its conserved first and last residue. A D gene is named only where the DNA matches it firmly. Expanded clones get a size class; other rows say once, few or many, or leave the size out.

j_gene: TRBJ1-1; d_gene: -; abundance: -; v_gene: TRBV6-5; CDR3aa: CASSERWDNTEAFF; CDR3nt: TGTGCCAGCAGTGAACGATGGGATAACACTGAAGCTTTCTTT
j_gene: TRBJ2-7; d_gene: -; abundance: -; v_gene: TRBV27; CDR3aa: CASSLNRVSYEQYF; CDR3nt: TGTGCCAGCAGTTTAAATAGGGTCTCCTACGAGCAGTACTTC
j_gene: TRBJ2-1; d_gene: TRBD1; abundance: -; v_gene: TRBV7-9; CDR3aa: CASSYHTGGDEQFF; CDR3nt: TGTGCCAGCAGCTATCACACAGGGGGCGATGAGCAGTTCTTC
j_gene: TRBJ2-7; d_gene: -; abundance: once; v_gene: TRBV14; CDR3aa: CASSRTLYEQYF; CDR3nt: TGTGCCAGCAGTCGGACACTCTACGAGCAGTACTTC
j_gene: TRBJ2-3; d_gene: -; abundance: -; v_gene: TRBV27; CDR3aa: CASSSYSEADTQYF; CDR3nt: TGTGCCAGCAGCTCCTACTCCGAGGCAGATACGCAGTATTTT
j_gene: TRBJ2-5; d_gene: -; abundance: -; v_gene: TRBV2; CDR3aa: CASSNWVGETQYF; CDR3nt: TGTGCCAGCAGTAACTGGGTCGGGGAGACCCAGTACTTC
j_gene: TRBJ2-5; d_gene: -; abundance: -; v_gene: TRBV30; CDR3aa: CAWSSTRGQETQYF; CDR3nt: TGTGCCTGGAGCTCAACCAGGGGCCAAGAGACCCAGTACTTC
j_gene: TRBJ1-4; d_gene: TRBD1; abundance: -; v_gene: TRBV9; CDR3aa: CASSVGTGEGNEKLFF; CDR3nt: TGTGCCAGCAGCGTAGGGACAGGGGAAGGAAATGAAAAACTGTTTTTT
j_gene: TRBJ2-7; d_gene: -; abundance: -; v_gene: TRBV10-2; CDR3aa: CASSERQWAYEQYF; CDR3nt: TGCGCCAGCAGTGAGCGGCAGTGGGCCTACGAGCAGTACTTC
j_gene: TRBJ1-1; d_gene: -; abundance: -; v_gene: TRBV10-3; CDR3aa: CAISATEPGLSTEAFF; CDR3nt: TGTGCCATCAGTGCTACCGAGCCGGGCCTGAGTACTGAAGCTTTCTTT
j_gene: TRBJ2-3; d_gene: TRBD1; abundance: -; v_gene: TRBV5-4; CDR3aa: CASRPNTGTGTTDTQYF; CDR3nt: TGTGCCAGCCGACCCAATACGGGGACAGGGACCACAGATACGCAGTATTTT
j_gene: TRBJ2-1; d_gene: TRBD2; abundance: -; v_gene: TRBV29-1; CDR3aa: CSVEGSLADSYNEQFF; CDR3nt: TGCAGCGTTGAAGGTTCGCTAGCGGACTCCTACAATGAGCAGTTCTTC